This entry lists 21 T cell receptor beta chains sequenced from one sample in a study of shared clonotypes between healthy human individuals. Some clones are missing from TCRdb's copy, which holds only in-frame ones; the method was immunoSEQ multiplex PCR. The profile shows over a million clones, roughly 96% of them singletons. The sample taken for sequencing was naive CD4+ T cells sorted from blood. Subset: CD45RA+ positively selected. The receptors come from a man aged 30 to 39 in good health.

The V and J genes are TRBV7-2 and TRBJ1-4; 9 bases match TRBD1. Germline V CDR1 and CDR2: SGHTA, FQGNSA. V was clipped by 4 bases and J by 10 bases; unmatched bases: 4. The CDR3 is 13 residues long. DNA of the CDR3: TGTGCCAGCAGCTCGATGACAGGGGGAAAACTGTTTTTT. Protein sequence: CASSSMTGGKLFF.

V is TRBV19 and J is TRBJ1-5, with 10 bases fitting TRBD1. The CDR3 consists of 18 residues. Germline V gene data show CDR1 as LNHDA and CDR2 as SQIVND (reference sequence). J was trimmed by 4 bases and V by 5 bases; bases with no gene match: 14. CDR3 residues: CASSSHSGQGWPNQPQHF. CDR3 sequence (DNA): TGTGCCAGTAGTTCTCACTCGGGACAGGGGTGGCCTAATCAGCCCCAGCATTTT.

The chain uses TRBV7-9 and TRBJ1-5; 8 bases match TRBD1. The germline CDR1 and CDR2 sequences are SEHNR and FQNEAQ (reference sequence). The CDR3 is 18 amino acids. With V trimmed by 5 bases and J by 6 bases, 18 bases remained unmatched. Here the CDR3 reads CASSAWTGTGGGGQPQHF. The DNA for the CDR3 is TGTGCCAGCAGCGCTTGGACAGGAACAGGGGGGGGTGGTCAGCCCCAGCATTTT.

The J gene is TRBJ2-7, the V gene TRBV5-1; the D gene could be TRBD1 or TRBD2 (7 bases each). Germline V lookup: CDR1 SGHRS, CDR2 YFSETQ. V was pared by 7 bases and J by 5 bases, with 16 bases between. The CDR3 covers 13 residues. CDR3 amino acids: CASQDQGGNEQYF. The CDR3 coding sequence is TGCGCCAGCCAAGACCAGGGGGGGAACGAGCAGTACTTC. Combining the CDR3 with reference TRBV5-1 and TRBJ2-7 gives the whole variable domain KAGVTQTPRYLIKTRGQQVTLSCSPISGHRSVSWYQQTPGQGLQFLFEYFSETQRNKGNFPGRFSGRQFSNSRSEMNVSTLELGDSALYLCASQDQGGNEQYFGPGTRLTVT.

Regarding this clone: This sample also contains other DNA sequences that code for the same CDR3. The chain uses TRBV18 and TRBJ2-7, with D perhaps given as TRBD1 or TRBD2 (5 bases each). The V end lost 3 bases, the J end lost 4 bases, and 13 bases lay between the germline ends. CDR3 size: 14 residues. Germline V gene lookup returns CDR1 KGHSH and CDR2 LQKENI. In DNA, the CDR3 is TGTGCCAGCTCACCGGGACCATCTGGGTACGAGCAGTACTTC. Translated, it gives CASSPGPSGYEQYF.

V and J are TRBV5-1 and TRBJ1-1, with D possibly being TRBD1 (6 bases). Germline V CDR1 and CDR2: SGHRS, YFSETQ. The CDR3 runs 15 residues. V lost 3 bases and J 5 bases, leaving 17 bases between the germline ends. The CDR3 reads CASSYLPGAGTEAFF. The CDR3 DNA follows: TGCGCCAGCAGCTACTTACCGGGGGCGGGGACTGAAGCTTTCTTT.

The chain combines TRBV4-2 with TRBJ2-1; 9 bases fit TRBD2. Unmatched junction bases numbered 4, after V lost 4 bases and J lost 0 bases. The CDR3 contains 16 residues. Germline CDR1 LGHNA, CDR2 YNFKEQ. CDR3: CASSRNSGSSYNEQFF. The CDR3 bases are TGTGCCAGCAGCCGAAATAGCGGGAGCTCCTACAATGAGCAGTTCTTC.

The chain joins TRBV7-3 to TRBJ2-1, with 7 bases that match TRBD1. With V trimmed by 4 bases and J by 1 base, 13 bases remained unmatched. The CDR3 consists of 18 residues. Germline V gene lookup returns CDR1 SGHTA and CDR2 FQGTGA. DNA of the CDR3: TGTGCCAGCAGCTCCCACGCTTCGACAGGGTGGTCCTACAATGAGCAGTTCTTC. Its translation: CASSSHASTGWSYNEQFF.

This chain uses TRBV11-2 with TRBJ2-1; 8 bases are shared with TRBD1. The J segment lost 7 bases and the V segment lost 5 bases, leaving 10 bases of the junction unmatched. Germline V gene lookup returns CDR1 SGHAT and CDR2 FQNNGV. CDR3 length: 15 amino acids. CDR3: CASSTWQGAKNEQFF. CDR3 in DNA: TGTGCCAGCAGCACATGGCAGGGGGCTAAAAATGAGCAGTTCTTC. Variable domain in full (rest from reference TRBV11-2 and TRBJ2-1): EAGVAQSPRYKIIEKRQSVAFWCNPISGHATLYWYQQILGQGPKLLIQFQNNGVVDDSQLPKDRFSAERLKGVDSTLKIQPAKLEDSAVYLCASSTWQGAKNEQFFGPGTRLTVL.

The chain carries TRBV9 and TRBJ2-7; the D gene is possibly TRBD1 (6 bases). V lost 4 bases, J lost 4 bases, and 15 bases lay in between. From germline, CDR1 is SGDLS and CDR2 YYNGEE. The CDR3 extends over 14 amino acids. The CDR3 reads CASSSLSQGYEQYF. The CDR3 DNA is TGTGCCAGCAGCTCCCTCTCACAGGGATACGAGCAGTACTTC.

The chain is built from TRBV5-6 and TRBJ2-7; 9 bases agree with TRBD2. Germline trimming cut 1 base from V and 4 bases from J; bases unmatched to any gene: 6. Per germline, CDR1 SGHDT and CDR2 YYEEEE. The CDR3 is 15 residues long. The CDR3 loop is CASSLLGLAKYEQYF. The CDR3 DNA reads TGTGCCAGCAGCTTGTTGGGACTAGCTAAGTACGAGCAGTACTTC.

CDR3 DNA: TGTGCCAGCTCACCCTCTACTAGCGCCGAGCAGTACTTC. This codes for CASSPSTSAEQYF. This chain links TRBV18 with TRBJ2-7; 7 positions match TRBD2. Germline CDR1 and CDR2: KGHSH and LQKENI. V lost 3 bases to trimming and J lost 6 bases; unmatched junction nucleotides: 5. The CDR3 totals 13 residues.

Comment on this clone: The sample has other DNA sequences that encode this CDR3 too. The rearrangement joins TRBV2 to TRBJ2-5, with D perhaps matching TRBD1 (6 bases). Deletions cut 7 bases from V and 1 base from J, with 7 bases between. Germline V gene lookup returns CDR1 SNHLY and CDR2 FYNNEI. The CDR3 is 12 residues long. The CDR3 sequence: CASNRVQETQYF. In DNA, the CDR3 is TGTGCCAGCAACAGGGTCCAAGAGACCCAGTACTTC. The variable domain in full, completed from reference TRBV2 and TRBJ2-5, reads EPEVTQTPSHQVTQMGQEVILRCVPISNHLYFYWYRQILGQKVEFLVSFYNNEISEKSEIFDDQFSVERPDGSNFTLKIRSTKLEDSAMYFCASNRVQETQYFGPGTRLLVL.

The genes are TRBV7-3 and TRBJ2-6, with 7 bases that match TRBD1. The length of the CDR3 is 17 residues. Germline V gives CDR1 SGHTA, CDR2 FQGTGA. V was pared by 1 base and J by 1 base, with 4 bases of the junction left unmatched. CDR3 in DNA: TGTGCCAGCAGCTTAATGTTCAGGGGGTCTGGGGCCAACGTCCTGACTTTC. It encodes CASSLMFRGSGANVLTF.

This chain links TRBV27 with TRBJ2-3; D unclear. Germline V gene data show CDR1 as MNHEY and CDR2 as SMNVEV (reference sequence). This CDR3 contains 14 residues. V lost 3 bases, J lost 1 base, and 8 bases lay in between. The CDR3 region has the DNA TGTGCCAGCAGTTTGCATCTGGGCACAGATACGCAGTATTTT. Its protein is CASSLHLGTDTQYF.

The gene calls are TRBV18 and TRBJ2-7, with a possible D match to TRBD1 (6 bases). This CDR3 contains 15 residues. V was trimmed by 3 bases and J by 0 bases, leaving 12 bases between them. Germline-derived CDR1 and CDR2 are KGHSH and LQKENI. CDR3 residues: CASSPKTGLSYEQYF. The CDR3 DNA follows: TGTGCCAGCTCACCGAAGACAGGTCTCTCCTACGAGCAGTACTTC. The full variable domain, rest sourced from reference TRBV18 and TRBJ2-7, is NAGVMQNPRHLVRRRGQEARLRCSPMKGHSHVYWYRQLPEEGLKFMVYLQKENIIDESGMPKERFSAEFPKEGPSILRIQQVVRGDSAAYFCASSPKTGLSYEQYFGPGTRLTVT.

This chain uses TRBV28 with TRBJ2-1; 11 bases map to TRBD2. Germline CDR1 reads MDHEN; CDR2 reads SYDVKM. CDR3 length: 15 residues. The junction had 10 bases not matched to a gene; V was cut back by 9 bases and J by 6 bases. The CDR3, as DNA: TGTGCCAGTACTACTAGCGGGAGTCTAATCAATGAGCAGTTCTTC. Translated, it gives CASTTSGSLINEQFF.

This chain connects TRBV11-2 to TRBJ2-1; D is unresolved. The CDR3 has 13 amino acids. Per the germline V gene, CDR1 is SGHAT and CDR2 is FQNNGV. V dropped 3 bases and J dropped 8 bases, with 11 bases sitting between them. The CDR3 loop reads CASSFVAAHEQFF. DNA for the CDR3: TGTGCCAGCAGCTTTGTAGCAGCTCATGAGCAGTTCTTC.

The chain employs TRBV15 and TRBJ2-3; the D gene is possibly TRBD2 (5 bases). CDR1 LNHNV and CDR2 YYDKDF come from the germline V gene (reference sequence). V lost 9 bases and J lost 1, with 14 bases in between. The CDR3 loop spans 14 amino acids. CDR3 residues: CATRERAGTDTQYF. CDR3 coding DNA: TGTGCCACGAGGGAGAGGGCGGGCACAGATACGCAGTATTTT. Looking up the rest from reference TRBV15 and TRBJ2-3 gives the full variable domain: DAMVIQNPRYQVTQFGKPVTLSCSQTLNHNVMYWYQQKSSQAPKLLFHYYDKDFNNEADTPDNFQSRRPNTSFCFLDIRSPGLGDTAMYLCATRERAGTDTQYFGPGTRLTVL.

V gene TRBV19 combines with J gene TRBJ2-7; a weak D match, TRBD2 (5 bases). V was cut by 1 base and J by 3 bases, with 10 bases left in between. The length of the CDR3 is 14 residues. The germline V gene has CDR1 LNHDA and CDR2 SQIVND (reference sequence). CDR3: CASSIGGSYYEQYF. The CDR3, as DNA: TGTGCCAGTAGTATAGGCGGGTCCTACTACGAGCAGTACTTC. The whole variable domain, remainder taken from reference TRBV19 and TRBJ2-7, is DGGITQSPKYLFRKEGQNVTLSCEQNLNHDAMYWYRQDPGQGLRLIYYSQIVNDFQKGDIAEGYSVSREKKESFPLTVTSAQKNPTAFYLCASSIGGSYYEQYFGPGTRLTVT.

This rearrangement joins TRBV28 to TRBJ1-4; D is ambiguous. The germline CDR1 and CDR2 sequences are MDHEN and SYDVKM. V lost 3 bases and J 4 bases, leaving 18 bases between the germline ends. The CDR3 is 17 residues long. CDR3 in amino acids: CASSLFGPSTGNEKLFF. CDR3 DNA: TGTGCCAGCAGTTTGTTCGGTCCGTCTACGGGTAATGAAAAACTGTTTTTT.